This TCR beta chain is from a study of T cells in Graves' hyperthyroidism and ophthalmopathy. It was RNA transcripts that yielded the amplified TCR beta CDR3 regions. First-round RT-PCR targeting the TCR CDR3 was performed with the HTBI primer set. TCRdb recomputed calls from the multiplex PCR reads with MiXCR, one row per CDR3 protein. The table shows about 560,000 distinct CDR3 sequences, with more than 15% occurring only once. V shed 2 bases and J shed 0 bases, with 13 bases lying between them. Germline V gene lookup returns CDR1 DFQATT and CDR2 SNEGSKA (reference sequence). The CDR3 has 16 residues.

Sample: blood. J is TRBJ2-2 and V is TRBV20-1, with unresolved D. This TCR was recovered from a woman in her 30s with Graves' hyperthyroidism. CDR3 sequence reads: CSARRASTPNTGELFF. The CDR3 nucleotides are TGCAGTGCTAGACGGGCGAGCACCCCGAACACCGGGGAGCTGTTTTTT.